These T cell receptor beta chains were read from a single sample in a study of blood T cell repertoires in COVID-19. The method was immunoSEQ multiplex PCR; TCRdb's version includes in-frame clones alone and lacks a portion of them. The sample has about 430,000 clones, roughly nine tenths seen once. The specimen sequenced was PBMCs or T cells enriched from blood (not recorded which). These TCRs come from a man aged 25 to 40 who had recovered from COVID-19. Each CDR3 is given with its conserved first and last residue. A D gene is named only where the DNA matches it firmly. Clone size is stated in some rows and not others, as once, few, many or a class when expanded.

v_call: TRBV7-2; clone_size: .; j_call: TRBJ2-5; d_call: TRBD1; cdr3_nt: TGTGCCAGCAGCCCCGGGACAGTCGGAGAGACCCAGTACTTC; cdr3_aa: CASSPGTVGETQYF
v_call: TRBV5-1; clone_size: .; j_call: TRBJ2-3; d_call: .; cdr3_nt: TGCGCCAGCAGCTTACAGGACCTCCCTAGCACAGATACGCAGTATTTT; cdr3_aa: CASSLQDLPSTDTQYF
v_call: TRBV27; clone_size: few; j_call: TRBJ1-1; d_call: .; cdr3_nt: TGTGCCAGCAGTGGAACGGAGATGAACACTGAAGCTTTCTTT; cdr3_aa: CASSGTEMNTEAFF
v_call: TRBV4-2; clone_size: .; j_call: TRBJ2-7; d_call: .; cdr3_nt: TGTGCCAGCAGCCAAGATCGAGGACGGGGAGCCGACGAGCAGTACTTC; cdr3_aa: CASSQDRGRGADEQYF
v_call: TRBV10-3; clone_size: .; j_call: TRBJ2-7; d_call: TRBD2; cdr3_nt: TGTGCCATTTCGGGGAGCGGGAGGGCTATCTACGAGCAGTACTTC; cdr3_aa: CAISGSGRAIYEQYF
v_call: TRBV3-1/TRBV3-2; clone_size: .; j_call: TRBJ1-5; d_call: TRBD1; cdr3_nt: TGTGCCAGCAGCCAAGATCGTGGGGCAGGGGGTAGGAAGTGGAGCAATCAGCCCCAGCATTTT; cdr3_aa: CASSQDRGAGGRKWSNQPQHF
v_call: TRBV7-9; clone_size: once; j_call: TRBJ2-7; d_call: TRBD2; cdr3_nt: TGTGCCAGCAGCCCGGACTACCAGCGGGGGCCCAATGCCTACGAGCAGTACTTC; cdr3_aa: CASSPDYQRGPNAYEQYF
v_call: TRBV15; clone_size: .; j_call: TRBJ2-1; d_call: TRBD2; cdr3_nt: TGTGCCACCAACCAAGCGGGAGGGCGGGCCAATGAGCAGTTCTTC; cdr3_aa: CATNQAGGRANEQFF
v_call: TRBV18; clone_size: .; j_call: TRBJ2-7; d_call: TRBD2; cdr3_nt: TGTGCCAGCTCACTTCGGACTAGCGGGATCCTTAACGAGCAGTACTTC; cdr3_aa: CASSLRTSGILNEQYF
v_call: TRBV28; clone_size: .; j_call: TRBJ1-1; d_call: .; cdr3_nt: TGTGCCAGCAGTTTCGGGCAGGGCAGGAGGGCAATGGACACTGAAGCTTTCTTT; cdr3_aa: CASSFGQGRRAMDTEAFF
v_call: TRBV18; clone_size: .; j_call: TRBJ2-1; d_call: TRBD1; cdr3_nt: TGTGCCAGCTCAGGGGACAGGACATACAATGAGCAGTTCTTC; cdr3_aa: CASSGDRTYNEQFF
v_call: TRBV7-6; clone_size: once; j_call: TRBJ2-2; d_call: .; cdr3_nt: TGTGCCAGCAGCTTAAGGGTAGCGAGGAACACCGGGGAGCTGTTTTTT; cdr3_aa: CASSLRVARNTGELFF
v_call: TRBV11-2; clone_size: .; j_call: TRBJ2-5; d_call: .; cdr3_nt: TGTGCCAGCCATCCGGGGACAAACCAAGAGACCCAGTACTTC; cdr3_aa: CASHPGTNQETQYF
v_call: TRBV19; clone_size: .; j_call: TRBJ1-2; d_call: .; cdr3_nt: TGTGCCAGTAGTACCCCCTTAGGAGGCAACTATGGCTACACCTTC; cdr3_aa: CASSTPLGGNYGYTF
v_call: TRBV15; clone_size: .; j_call: TRBJ1-4; d_call: TRBD1; cdr3_nt: TGTGCCACCAGTTGGGGGAACAGGGGAGATGAAAAACTGTTTTTT; cdr3_aa: CATSWGNRGDEKLFF
v_call: TRBV18; clone_size: .; j_call: TRBJ2-5; d_call: .; cdr3_nt: TGTGCCAGCTCCGCTGGGGCCGCGGCCCAGTACTTC; cdr3_aa: CASSAGAAAQYF
v_call: TRBV5-1; clone_size: .; j_call: TRBJ2-2; d_call: .; cdr3_nt: TGCGCCAGCAGTGAGGAGGGTCCCGGGGAGCTGTTTTTT; cdr3_aa: CASSEEGPGELFF
v_call: TRBV7-8; clone_size: .; j_call: TRBJ2-5; d_call: TRBD2; cdr3_nt: TGTGCCAGCAGCTTTTTCGCTCTAGCGGGAGTTGAGACCCAGTACTTC; cdr3_aa: CASSFFALAGVETQYF
v_call: TRBV2; clone_size: .; j_call: TRBJ1-3; d_call: TRBD1; cdr3_nt: TGTGCCAGCAGTGATGGGGGTTACGGGACAGGGAGCTCTGGAAACACCATATATTTT; cdr3_aa: CASSDGGYGTGSSGNTIYF
v_call: TRBV3-1/TRBV3-2; clone_size: .; j_call: TRBJ1-4; d_call: TRBD1; cdr3_nt: TGTGCCAGCAGCCAGCCGGGACAGAGTTATGAAAAACTGTTTTTT; cdr3_aa: CASSQPGQSYEKLFF
v_call: TRBV9; clone_size: .; j_call: TRBJ2-2; d_call: .; cdr3_nt: TGTGCCAGCAGCCTCGGGATTACGAACACCGGGGAGCTGTTTTTT; cdr3_aa: CASSLGITNTGELFF
v_call: TRBV11-2; clone_size: .; j_call: TRBJ2-1; d_call: TRBD1; cdr3_nt: TGTGCCAGCGGCCCCGGGACAGGGGGCCTCAATGAGCAGTTCTTC; cdr3_aa: CASGPGTGGLNEQFF
v_call: TRBV28; clone_size: once; j_call: TRBJ2-3; d_call: .; cdr3_nt: TGTGCCAGCAGTACCAGGGTCCGGGTAGATACGCAGTATTTT; cdr3_aa: CASSTRVRVDTQYF
v_call: TRBV21-1; clone_size: .; j_call: TRBJ1-2; d_call: .; cdr3_nt: TGTGCCAGCAGCAGGATAGGCAGGGGGGCATCTAACTATGGCTACACCTTC; cdr3_aa: CASSRIGRGASNYGYTF
v_call: TRBV6-9; clone_size: .; j_call: TRBJ2-1; d_call: .; cdr3_nt: TGTGCCAGCAGCTCCCTAGATGAGCAGTTCTTC; cdr3_aa: CASSSLDEQFF
v_call: TRBV6-2/TRBV6-3; clone_size: many; j_call: TRBJ1-6; d_call: TRBD1; cdr3_nt: TGTGCCAGCAGCCGCAGCCTCGGACAGGGGGCATATTCACCCCTCCACTTT; cdr3_aa: CASSRSLGQGAYSPLHF
v_call: TRBV24-1; clone_size: .; j_call: TRBJ2-3; d_call: .; cdr3_nt: TGTGCCACCAGTGATTTGAAGAGGGCAGGTCCAGATACGCAGTATTTT; cdr3_aa: CATSDLKRAGPDTQYF
v_call: TRBV5-1; clone_size: .; j_call: TRBJ2-7; d_call: .; cdr3_nt: TGCGCCAGCAGCTTGGTGTCAGGGTCCTACGAGCAGTACTTC; cdr3_aa: CASSLVSGSYEQYF
v_call: TRBV7-2; clone_size: .; j_call: TRBJ2-1; d_call: TRBD2; cdr3_nt: TGTGCCAGCAGCTTAGGACTAGCGGGAGTTTATGAGCAGTTCTTC; cdr3_aa: CASSLGLAGVYEQFF
v_call: TRBV6-5; clone_size: .; j_call: TRBJ2-3; d_call: .; cdr3_nt: TGTGCCAGCAGTTACGTGGGCAGGGGCGCAGATACGCAGTATTTT; cdr3_aa: CASSYVGRGADTQYF
v_call: TRBV5-1; clone_size: once; j_call: TRBJ2-1; d_call: .; cdr3_nt: TGCGCCAGCAGCTTGGGTAGCCCCAATGAGCAGTTCTTC; cdr3_aa: CASSLGSPNEQFF
v_call: TRBV2; clone_size: few; j_call: TRBJ2-3; d_call: .; cdr3_nt: TGTGCCAGCAGTGAATTAGAAGATACGCAGTATTTT; cdr3_aa: CASSELEDTQYF
v_call: TRBV7-6; clone_size: .; j_call: TRBJ2-7; d_call: .; cdr3_nt: TGTGCCAGCAGCTTGGGAGGCCCAGGGAGTCCTTACGAGCAGTACTTC; cdr3_aa: CASSLGGPGSPYEQYF
v_call: TRBV27; clone_size: .; j_call: TRBJ2-7; d_call: TRBD2; cdr3_nt: TGTGCCAGCAGTTTATTCGCGGGAGGGCCCCACGAGCAGTACTTC; cdr3_aa: CASSLFAGGPHEQYF
v_call: TRBV3-1/TRBV3-2; clone_size: .; j_call: TRBJ2-3; d_call: TRBD2; cdr3_nt: TGTGCCAGCAGCCTACTAGCGGGCACAGATACGCAGTATTTT; cdr3_aa: CASSLLAGTDTQYF
v_call: TRBV10-3; clone_size: once; j_call: TRBJ2-2; d_call: TRBD2; cdr3_nt: TGTGCCATCAGTGACCAGACTAGCGGGAGATCCGGGGAGCTGTTTTTT; cdr3_aa: CAISDQTSGRSGELFF
v_call: TRBV19; clone_size: few; j_call: TRBJ1-1; d_call: .; cdr3_nt: TGTGCCAGTAGCCTTAACAGGATAGAAGCTTTCTTT; cdr3_aa: CASSLNRIEAFF
v_call: TRBV30; clone_size: .; j_call: TRBJ2-7; d_call: .; cdr3_nt: TGTGCCTGGAGTGTACTCGTAGCGGCCGAGCAGTACTTC; cdr3_aa: CAWSVLVAAEQYF
v_call: TRBV7-8; clone_size: .; j_call: TRBJ2-3; d_call: .; cdr3_nt: TGTGCCAGCAGCTTAGGGCAAAAGACAGATACGCAGTATTTT; cdr3_aa: CASSLGQKTDTQYF
v_call: TRBV3-1/TRBV3-2; clone_size: .; j_call: TRBJ2-7; d_call: .; cdr3_nt: TGTGCCAGCAGCCGGACTGTTACGTACGAGCAGTACTTC; cdr3_aa: CASSRTVTYEQYF
v_call: TRBV6-5; clone_size: .; j_call: TRBJ2-7; d_call: TRBD2; cdr3_nt: TGTGCCAGCACCCGAACTAGCGGGAGGGCCAACGAGCAGTACTTC; cdr3_aa: CASTRTSGRANEQYF
v_call: TRBV30; clone_size: .; j_call: TRBJ1-1; d_call: .; cdr3_nt: TGTGCCGGAGGGGTTACTGAAGCTTTCTTT; cdr3_aa: CAGGVTEAFF